The 23 T cell receptor beta chains given below trace back to one sample, sequenced in a study of T cell repertoires in cytomegalovirus infection. TCRdb reanalysed the reads using MiXCR and keeps one entry per CDR3 protein. The sample has around 530,000 distinct CDR3 sequences; about 25% are singletons. Sample: PBMCs. These receptor sequences come from a human donor in good health (CMV status not recorded). Some clones in this sample may be carry-over from other donors' samples.

This clonotype was picked up a small number of times. This chain uses TRBV19 with TRBJ1-2; 8 bases align to TRBD1. The CDR3 covers 13 residues. Germline CDR1 reads LNHDA; CDR2 reads SQIVND (reference sequence). With V trimmed by 4 bases and J by 6 bases, 4 bases remained unmatched. The CDR3 DNA sequence: TGTGCCAGTAGTACTCAGGGGGCTGATGGCTACACCTTC. As protein: CASSTQGADGYTF.

There are many counts of this clonotype. The V gene is TRBV4-1, the J gene TRBJ1-2; D is unclear. The CDR3 runs to 14 residues. Trimming took off 1 base at V and 4 bases at J, with 10 bases between the two ends. The germline CDR1 and CDR2 sequences are MGHRA and YSYEKL. The CDR3 DNA follows: TGCGCCAGCAGCCAAGCTTCAGGAGCCTATGGCTACACCTTC. Translated: CASSQASGAYGYTF.

The chain combines TRBV29-1 with TRBJ2-3; D may be TRBD2 (5 bases). Germline CDR1 and CDR2: SQVTM and ANQGSEA. The CDR3 is 16 amino acids. Trimming stripped 7 bases from V and 0 bases from J, with 20 bases between. CDR3: CSARGKIISSTDTQYF. The DNA for the CDR3 is TGCAGCGCCCGAGGGAAGATCATTTCTAGCACAGATACGCAGTATTTT.

The chain recombines TRBV27 with TRBJ1-1; D is unclear. The CDR3 consists of 15 residues. Germline-derived CDR1 and CDR2 are MNHEY and SMNVEV (reference sequence). V dropped 2 bases and J dropped 0 bases, with 10 bases sitting between them. Written as DNA, the CDR3 is TGTGCCAGCAGTTTAATTCCAGACATGAACACTGAAGCTTTCTTT. This sequence encodes CASSLIPDMNTEAFF.

The J gene is TRBJ1-4, the V gene TRBV30, with a weak D call TRBD1 (5 bases). Germline assignment: CDR1 GTSNPN and CDR2 SVGIG (reference sequence). V lost 0 bases and J lost 8, with 10 bases in between. The CDR3 is 13 residues long. The CDR3 here is CAWSVLAGEKLFF. CDR3 in DNA: TGTGCCTGGAGTGTCCTGGCAGGGGAAAAACTGTTTTTT.

The chain carries TRBV10-3 and TRBJ1-1, with D tentatively TRBD1 (6 bases). Germline CDR1 is ENHRY and CDR2 is SYGVKD. V lost 6 bases, J lost 1 base, and 9 bases lay in between. The CDR3 sequence is 13 residues long. CDR3 nucleotide sequence: TGTGCCATCAGCCAGACAGGGAACACTGAAGCTTTCTTT. Protein product: CAISQTGNTEAFF.

This clonotype showed up just a few times. The chain recombines TRBV12-3 or TRBV12-4 with TRBJ2-1; D is perhaps TRBD2 (5 bases). V dropped 6 bases and J dropped 10 bases, with 16 bases sitting between them. The CDR3 consists of 13 residues. The CDR3 coding sequence is TGTGCCAGCAGCTCAACTAGTCCGCGGGAGCAGTTCTTC. Translation: CASSSTSPREQFF.

This clonotype was recorded at least ten times. The chain carries TRBV7-3 and TRBJ2-3, with D perhaps TRBD2 (5 bases). Germline V CDR1 and CDR2: SGHTA, FQGTGA. The ends were cut back, 5 bases at V and 6 bases at J, with 12 bases in the middle. CDR3 size: 13 residues. CDR3 nucleotide sequence: TGTGCCAGCAGCCTCGGTCGCGGGGATACGCAGTATTTT. Encoded protein: CASSLGRGDTQYF.

This clonotype has just a few counts. The genes are TRBV5-4 and TRBJ2-4; weak D call: TRBD1 (5 bases). The ends were cut back, 0 bases at V and 0 bases at J, with 13 bases in the middle. Germline loops: CDR1 SGHNT, CDR2 YYREEE (reference sequence). CDR3 length equals 17 residues. CDR3 bases: TGTGCCAGCAGCTTGGTAGGGGAAAGACTAGCCAAAAACATTCAGTACTTC. This gives the protein CASSLVGERLAKNIQYF.

This clonotype occurred a few times. The chain combines TRBV27 with TRBJ2-7; the D call may be TRBD1 or TRBD2 (5 bases each). Trimming pared 5 bases from V and 1 base from J, leaving 18 bases between. From germline, CDR1 is MNHEY and CDR2 SMNVEV (reference sequence). The CDR3 spans 16 residues. CDR3 sequence: CASSPRPGTVSYEQYF. In nucleotides, the CDR3 is TGTGCCAGCAGTCCACGTCCCGGGACGGTTTCCTACGAGCAGTACTTC.

The genes are TRBV30 and TRBJ2-7; TRBD1 matches 9 bases. The junction had 13 bases not matched to a gene; V was cut back by 5 bases and J by 5 bases. CDR3 length: 15 amino acids. Per germline, CDR1 GTSNPN and CDR2 SVGIG (reference sequence). The CDR3 reads CAWQGRDRAIHEQYF. The CDR3 DNA reads TGTGCCTGGCAGGGGAGGGACAGGGCAATCCACGAGCAGTACTTC.

The chain joins TRBV19 to TRBJ1-3, with D unresolved. Germline CDR1 reads LNHDA; CDR2 reads SQIVND (reference sequence). V was trimmed by 6 bases and J by 4 bases, leaving 7 bases between them. The CDR3 runs 12 residues. The CDR3: CASRYPGNTIYF. As DNA, the CDR3 is TGTGCCAGTAGGTACCCAGGAAACACCATATATTTT.

This clonotype showed up just a few times. The chain joins TRBV5-6 to TRBJ1-2; tentative D call: TRBD1 (6 bases). Deletions cut 4 bases from V and 4 bases from J, with 14 bases between. Germline V gives CDR1 SGHDT, CDR2 YYEEEE. The CDR3 is 14 residues long. The CDR3 is CASSIPTGGYGYTF. In DNA form, the CDR3 reads TGTGCCAGCAGCATACCGACAGGCGGCTATGGCTACACCTTC.

The table lists this clonotype with many counts. CDR3 in DNA: TGTGCCAGCAGCCGACGGGGGGCAGGGAACTATGGCTACACCTTC. Translation gives CASSRRGAGNYGYTF. The rearrangement joins TRBV7-2 to TRBJ1-2, with D possibly being TRBD1 (6 bases). CDR3 length equals 15 residues. V dropped 5 bases and J dropped 2 bases, with 15 bases sitting between them. Germline CDR1 reads SGHTA; CDR2 reads FQGNSA.

The J gene is TRBJ1-1, the V gene TRBV9, with D uncertain. The CDR3 spans 13 residues. Germline V gene lookup returns CDR1 SGDLS and CDR2 YYNGEE. V was clipped by 4 bases and J by 1 base, with 8 bases between them. The CDR3 DNA sequence: TGTGCCAGCAGCACCAAAGGGAACACTGAAGCTTTCTTT. It specifies CASSTKGNTEAFF.

This clonotype was seen repeatedly, ten times or more. The V gene is TRBV7-2, the J gene TRBJ2-5; D is unclear. Trimming took 8 bases from V and 4 from J, leaving 8 bases between them. This CDR3 is built from 11 residues. The germline gives CDR1 SGHTA, CDR2 FQGNSA. Written as DNA, the CDR3 is TGTGCCAGCGGCCGTCGAGAGACCCAGTACTTC. Translated: CASGRRETQYF.

The J gene is TRBJ1-2, the V gene TRBV19; 7 nucleotides line up with TRBD1. The CDR3 has 14 residues. Germline trimming cut 5 bases from V and 5 bases from J; bases unmatched to any gene: 8. Germline V CDR1 and CDR2: LNHDA, SQIVND (reference sequence). The CDR3 DNA follows: TGTGCCAGTAGTGCCCGCGGGACAGCTTATGGCTACACCTTC. Translated, it gives CASSARGTAYGYTF.

This clonotype turned up a few times. This sequence joins TRBV18 and TRBJ1-5; TRBD1 agrees at 9 bases. Germline lookup yields CDR1 KGHSH and CDR2 LQKENI. Trimming cost V 4 bases and J 3 bases; bases outside gene matches: 7. This CDR3 contains 16 residues. CDR3 region: CASSLPGQGNNQPQHF. The DNA of the CDR3 is TGTGCCAGCTCACTCCCGGGACAGGGAAACAATCAGCCCCAGCATTTT.

The chain couples TRBV7-3 to TRBJ2-5; D may be TRBD1 (5 bases). Germline V gene data show CDR1 as SGHTA and CDR2 as FQGTGA. Trimming shortened V by 5 bases and J by 4 bases, and 8 bases separated the two germline ends. This CDR3 is built from 12 residues. The CDR3 region has the DNA TGTGCCAGCAGCCACGACAGAGAGACCCAGTACTTC. This sequence encodes CASSHDRETQYF.

This clonotype was seen repeatedly, ten times or more. The chain links TRBV7-8 to TRBJ2-1, with TRBD2 identical over 13 bases. CDR3 length equals 19 residues. Germline CDR1 and CDR2: SGHVS and FQNEAQ. V shed 2 bases, J shed 7 bases, and the junction held 14 bases outside the gene matches. CDR3 in DNA: TGTGCCAGCAGCTTAAGTATTCGGACTAGCGGGAGTCGGGGAAATGAGCAGTTCTTC. It specifies CASSLSIRTSGSRGNEQFF. Full variable domain (rest looked up from reference TRBV7-8 and TRBJ2-1): GAGVSQSPRYKVAKRGQDVALRCDPISGHVSLFWYQQALGQGPEFLTYFQNEAQLDKSGLPSDRFFAERPEGSVSTLKIQRTQQEDSAVYLCASSLSIRTSGSRGNEQFFGPGTRLTVL.

There are a few counts of this clonotype. CDR3 sequence (DNA): TGTGCCAGCAGTTACCCGAGTCAGATTTCCCGGGACGCGCTCTATGGCTACACCTTC. Amino acid sequence: CASSYPSQISRDALYGYTF. The J gene is TRBJ1-2, the V gene TRBV6-2 or TRBV6-3, with D possibly TRBD1 on 5 matching bases. Per germline, CDR1 MNHEY and CDR2 SVGEGT. Trimming stripped 2 bases from V and 4 bases from J, with 26 bases between. The CDR3 sequence is 19 residues long.

In this sample, this clonotype turned up a few times. The gene calls are TRBV28 and TRBJ1-2; D remains ambiguous. V lost 3 bases and J lost 4, with 9 bases in between. CDR3 length: 13 amino acids. CDR1 is MDHEN, CDR2 SYDVKM, per germline. In DNA, the CDR3 is TGTGCCAGCAGTTTCCCCAGTTTCTATGGCTACACCTTC. Its protein product is CASSFPSFYGYTF.

This clonotype was recorded many times. The CDR3 reads CASSPRGGEQPQHF. The DNA of the CDR3 is TGTGCCAGCAGCCCCCGAGGAGGGGAGCAGCCCCAGCATTTT. This chain links TRBV7-2 with TRBJ1-5; the D gene is possibly TRBD1 (5 bases). Deletions cut 5 bases from V and 7 bases from J, with 15 bases between. Germline V gene lookup returns CDR1 SGHTA and CDR2 FQGNSA. The CDR3 totals 14 residues.